These 10 T cell receptor beta chains were sequenced from one sample in a study of control samples from healthy donors and cancer patients. Assay used: immunoSEQ multiplex PCR; TCRdb lists only in-frame clones, some missing. The profile shows about 140,000 clones, approximately 90% of them singletons. Material for sequencing was blood. The source of these receptors is a woman aged 25-40 years in good health.

The V call is TRBV5-1, the J call TRBJ2-3; no clear D gene. V dropped 0 bases and J dropped 6 bases, with 14 bases sitting between them. Germline CDR1 is SGHRS and CDR2 is YFSETQ. The length of the CDR3 is 15 residues. The chain's CDR3 is CASSLEGPPVDTQYF. In DNA, the CDR3 is TGCGCCAGCAGCTTGGAAGGACCCCCGGTGGATACGCAGTATTTT.

This rearrangement joins TRBV6-2 or TRBV6-3 to TRBJ1-2; TRBD1 aligns across 7 bases. The CDR3 is 14 amino acids. V shed 0 bases and J 7 bases; nucleotides not matched to a gene: 5. Germline V gene lookup returns CDR1 MNHEY and CDR2 SVGEGT. The CDR3 bases are TGTGCCAGCAGTTACTCAGGAGGGGGCGTTGGCTACACCTTC. Translated: CASSYSGGGVGYTF.

This clone was detected once. V is TRBV27 and J is TRBJ1-2; 7 bases are a match to TRBD1. The CDR3 has 14 amino acids. V lost 6 bases and J lost 2; bases outside the gene matches: 6. CDR1 MNHEY and CDR2 SMNVEV come from the germline V gene (reference sequence). The CDR3 region has the DNA TGTGCCAGCAGCCAGGGGGGTCTCAACTATGGCTACACCTTC. It specifies CASSQGGLNYGYTF.

The J gene is TRBJ2-7, the V gene TRBV2; possible D gene TRBD2, 5 bases. The CDR3 consists of 14 residues. Trimming removed 6 bases from V and 2 bases from J, with 14 bases in between. Germline V lookup: CDR1 SNHLY, CDR2 FYNNEI. The DNA of the CDR3 is TGTGCCAGCAGCGCCGGATACGGGGCCTACGAGCAGTACTTC. Translated, it gives CASSAGYGAYEQYF.

The gene calls are TRBV29-1 and TRBJ2-1, with D possibly matching TRBD2 (6 bases). Looked up from germline, CDR1 is SQVTM and CDR2 is ANQGSEA. CDR3 length: 15 residues. Trimming took off 0 bases at V and 6 bases at J, with 15 bases between the two ends. CDR3 region: CSVEDTGEPLNEQFF. CDR3 DNA sequence: TGCAGCGTTGAAGATACGGGAGAGCCTCTCAATGAGCAGTTCTTC.

J is TRBJ2-7 and V is TRBV6-5; 10 nucleotides match TRBD1. The germline gives CDR1 MNHEY, CDR2 SVGAGI. Losses at the gene ends were 6 bases for V and 4 bases for J; bases not matched to a gene: 9. The length of the CDR3 is 15 residues. CDR3: CASSRGQGGVYEQYF. The CDR3 DNA reads as TGTGCCAGCAGCCGCGGACAGGGGGGTGTTTACGAGCAGTACTTC.

This clone showed up just once. J is TRBJ2-5 and V is TRBV18, with D tentatively TRBD2 (7 bases). V gave up 5 bases and J gave up 4 bases, with 17 bases separating them. The V gene's germline CDR1 is KGHSH and CDR2 LQKENI. This CDR3 spans 15 amino acids. The CDR3 loop reads CASSTLQGGGETQYF. Here the CDR3 DNA reads TGTGCCAGCTCAACCCTACAGGGAGGGGGAGAGACCCAGTACTTC.

The V gene is TRBV5-6, the J gene TRBJ2-7; D not resolved. The CDR3 covers 13 residues. The germline CDR1 and CDR2 sequences are SGHDT and YYEEEE. Trimming left V 0 bases short and J 2 bases short, with 6 bases between. The CDR3 DNA reads as TGTGCCAGCAGCTTGGGGCCCACCTACGAGCAGTACTTC. This sequence encodes CASSLGPTYEQYF.

This clone was counted once. This rearrangement joins TRBV5-4 to TRBJ1-2; D not resolved. Looked up from germline, CDR1 is SGHNT and CDR2 is YYREEE (reference sequence). Trimming cost V 1 base and J 8 bases, with 15 bases left between them. The CDR3 is 14 residues long. The CDR3 spells CASSLLGSGNGYTF. The CDR3 DNA reads as TGTGCCAGCAGCTTGCTCGGTTCGGGGAACGGCTACACCTTC.

The rearrangement links TRBV5-1 to TRBJ1-1, with 10 bases aligning to TRBD1. This CDR3 is built from 16 residues. The germline V gene encodes CDR1 SGHRS and CDR2 YFSETQ. V lost 1 base, J lost 7 bases, and 10 bases stayed unmatched. Here the CDR3 DNA reads TGCGCCAGCAGCTTGTACCCCACCGGACAGGGGGGTGAAGCTTTCTTT. Its protein product is CASSLYPTGQGGEAFF.